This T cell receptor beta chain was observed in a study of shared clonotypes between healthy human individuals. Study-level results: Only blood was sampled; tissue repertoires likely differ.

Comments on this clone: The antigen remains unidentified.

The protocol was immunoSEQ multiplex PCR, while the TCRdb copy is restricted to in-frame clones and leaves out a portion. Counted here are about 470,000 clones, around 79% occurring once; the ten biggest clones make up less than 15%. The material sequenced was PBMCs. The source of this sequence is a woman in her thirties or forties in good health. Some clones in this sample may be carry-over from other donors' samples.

The CDR3 spells CASSLGGYYGYTF. The DNA of the CDR3 is TGTGCCAGCAGTTTGGGCGGATACTATGGCTACACCTTC. The chain uses TRBV28 and TRBJ1-2; no reliable D call. Trimming removed 3 bases from V and 3 bases from J, with 8 bases in between. This CDR3 is built from 13 residues. Germline loops: CDR1 MDHEN, CDR2 SYDVKM.